The following is a TCR beta chain sequence with its context. Its antigen is still unknown. The germline V and J ends were trimmed by 5 bases and 5 bases, with 30 bases remaining between them. CDR3 length: 19 residues. Germline CDR1 is SGHTA and CDR2 is FQGNSA. The sample is drawn from a study of T cell responses to AZD1222 COVID-19 vaccine. In the study overall: Second doses that came at about 4 or about 12 weeks were put together.

Findings and limits, study-wide: Donors skewed white British and female; clonal diversity was possibly underestimated. Researchers report vaccine-associated CD4 TCRs spanning spike, with dominance at 160-218 and 743-854.

TCRdb's table, derived via immunoSEQ multiplex PCR, lists solely in-frame clones and lacks some. The sample includes 70,000 to 95,000 clones, 90% of them seen just once. The TCR was taken from an adult in good health. Specimen: peripheral blood, collected on day 0 of AZD1222 vaccination. The genes are TRBV7-2 and TRBJ1-2, with D perhaps TRBD1 (5 bases). CDR3 bases: TGTGCCAGCAGCCGGCCCGGGGCAGGAGTCCCCCGGGGAGGATATGGCTACACCTTC. It yields the protein CASSRPGAGVPRGGYGYTF.